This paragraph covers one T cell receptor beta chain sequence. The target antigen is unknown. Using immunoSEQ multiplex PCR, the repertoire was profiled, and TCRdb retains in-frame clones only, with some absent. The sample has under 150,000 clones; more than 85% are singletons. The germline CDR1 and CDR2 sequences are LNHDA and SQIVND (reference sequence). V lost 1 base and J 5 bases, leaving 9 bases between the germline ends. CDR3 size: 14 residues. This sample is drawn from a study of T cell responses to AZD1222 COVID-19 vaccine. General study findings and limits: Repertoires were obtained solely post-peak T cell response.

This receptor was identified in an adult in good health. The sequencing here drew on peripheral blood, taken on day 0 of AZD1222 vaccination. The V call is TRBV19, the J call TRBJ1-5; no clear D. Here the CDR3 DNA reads TGTGCCAGTAGTATAGTATATGGAGATCAGCCCCAGCATTTT. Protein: CASSIVYGDQPQHF.